One and the same sample provided the 32 T cell receptor beta chains below, sequenced in a study of blood T cell repertoires in COVID-19. Measured with immunoSEQ multiplex PCR; TCRdb has only the in-frame clones, and not every one. The sample lists fewer than 250,000 clones, around four fifths occurring once. The source material was peripheral blood. These receptors were obtained from a woman between 65 and 79 years old with active or convalescent COVID-19.

CDR3 amino acids: CASSPGLAGSYNEQFF. The DNA of the CDR3 is TGTGCCAGCAGTCCGGGACTAGCGGGCTCCTACAATGAGCAGTTCTTC. This chain joins TRBV6-2 or TRBV6-3 and TRBJ2-1; 12 bases align to TRBD2. The CDR3 runs 16 residues. The germline gives CDR1 MNHEY, CDR2 SVGEGT. The ends lost 5 bases at V and 0 bases at J; junction bases unmatched: 2.

The chain recombines TRBV20-1 with TRBJ2-5; D is unresolved. This CDR3 is 13 amino acids long. The V and J ends lost 3 bases and 2 bases respectively, with 10 bases between them. Germline V gives CDR1 DFQATT, CDR2 SNEGSKA (reference sequence). CDR3 protein: CSASITVQETQYF. CDR3 DNA sequence: TGCAGTGCTAGTATAACAGTACAAGAGACCCAGTACTTC.

The chain employs TRBV24-1 and TRBJ2-1, with TRBD2 as a possible D gene (6 bases). Germline V gives CDR1 KGHDR, CDR2 SFDVKD. This CDR3 is 17 amino acids long. Trimming stripped 7 bases from V and 5 bases from J, with 23 bases between. The CDR3 is CATSPSGTPGWNNEQFF. The CDR3 DNA follows: TGTGCCACCAGCCCCTCAGGGACTCCTGGGTGGAACAATGAGCAGTTCTTC.

The table lists this clone with a count of one. In DNA form, the CDR3 reads TGTGCCAGCACTGAGACAGGTCTGGGTGAAGCTTTCTTT. Its translation is CASTETGLGEAFF. The rearrangement uses TRBV2 and TRBJ1-1, with TRBD1 as a possible D gene (6 bases). This CDR3 comprises 13 residues. CDR1 is SNHLY, CDR2 FYNNEI, per germline. The V and J ends lost 7 bases and 7 bases respectively, with 16 bases between them.

The chain joins TRBV6-5 to TRBJ1-1; D is possibly TRBD1 (6 bases). This CDR3 region has 15 residues. In germline, CDR1 is MNHEY, CDR2 SVGAGI. Between the trimmed V and J ends, which lost 6 bases and 2 bases, there was a span of 16 bases. In nucleotides, the CDR3 is TGTGCCAGCAGGAGGACAGAGGTGGGCAACACTGAAGCTTTCTTT. It translates to CASRRTEVGNTEAFF.

The chain joins TRBV6-5 to TRBJ1-4; 7 bases map to TRBD1. J lost 4 bases, V lost 5 bases, and 7 bases had no gene match. The germline V gene has CDR1 MNHEY and CDR2 SVGAGI. This CDR3 is built from 15 residues. CDR3 sequence (DNA): TGTGCCAGCAGTAGAACTACAGGGGTTAATGAAAAACTGTTTTTT. Protein product: CASSRTTGVNEKLFF.

This clone was observed a few times. This chain joins TRBV7-6 and TRBJ2-3; TRBD1 is a possible D gene (6 bases). The CDR3 totals 16 residues. Germline lookup yields CDR1 SGHVS and CDR2 FNYEAQ. V was trimmed by 0 bases and J by 1 base, leaving 11 bases between them. This CDR3 reads CASSLALGAGTDTQYF. CDR3 DNA sequence: TGTGCCAGCAGCTTAGCATTGGGGGCAGGCACAGATACGCAGTATTTT. The full variable domain, its missing parts supplied by reference TRBV7-6 and TRBJ2-3, is GAGVSQSPRYKVTKRGQDVALRCDPISGHVSLYWYRQALGQGPEFLTYFNYEAQQDKSGLPNDRFSAERPEGSISTLTIQRTEQRDSAMYRCASSLALGAGTDTQYFGPGTRLTVL.

The chain couples TRBV5-1 to TRBJ2-1; 9 nucleotides agree with TRBD2. Looked up from germline, CDR1 is SGHRS and CDR2 is YFSETQ. This CDR3 is 16 amino acids long. V lost 2 bases, J lost 4 bases, and 7 bases stayed unmatched. The CDR3 is CASSLMASGNYNEQFF. CDR3 DNA: TGCGCCAGCAGCTTAATGGCTAGCGGGAATTACAATGAGCAGTTCTTC.

A few counts support this clone. This CDR3 is also generated by other DNA sequences in the sample. The rearrangement joins TRBV5-1 to TRBJ2-5; D not resolved. With 3 bases removed from V and 2 bases from J, the gap between germline ends came to 2 bases. Germline-derived CDR1 and CDR2 are SGHRS and YFSETQ. This CDR3 contains 11 residues. The CDR3 DNA is TGCGCCAGCAGCTCGCAAGAGACCCAGTACTTC. It is translated as CASSSQETQYF.

This clone showed up just a few times. This rearrangement joins TRBV6-1 to TRBJ2-1; 11 bases match TRBD2. From germline, CDR1 is MNHNS and CDR2 SASEGT. V was pared by 1 base and J by 4 bases, with 3 bases of the junction left unmatched. This CDR3 is built from 16 residues. The CDR3: CASSEELAGVYNEQFF. The CDR3 DNA follows: TGTGCCAGCAGTGAAGAACTAGCGGGAGTTTACAATGAGCAGTTCTTC.

The chain employs TRBV5-1 and TRBJ2-2, with D tentatively TRBD2 (5 bases). Deletions cut 4 bases from V and 5 bases from J, with 9 bases between. Germline V gene data show CDR1 as SGHRS and CDR2 as YFSETQ. The CDR3 length is 13 residues. CDR3 nucleotide sequence: TGCGCCAGCAGCCTCACTAGTACCGGGGAGCTGTTTTTT. It yields the protein CASSLTSTGELFF.

The gene calls are TRBV10-1 and TRBJ1-1; 8 nucleotides line up with TRBD1. Germline V gives CDR1 WNHNN, CDR2 SYGVQD (reference sequence). This CDR3 comprises 16 residues. J was trimmed by 2 bases and V by 6 bases; bases with no gene match: 11. The CDR3 DNA follows: TGCGCCAGCAGCGGCGGACAGGGATTGCCTAACACTGAAGCTTTCTTT. Protein product: CASSGGQGLPNTEAFF.

The V and J genes are TRBV6-2 or TRBV6-3 and TRBJ2-1; possible D gene TRBD1, 5 bases. Germline values: CDR1 MNHEY, CDR2 SVGEGT. The CDR3 covers 12 residues. V lost 5 bases and J lost 8, with 10 bases in between. CDR3 DNA: TGTGCCAGCAGTCCCCAGGGTTATGAGCAGTTCTTC. The encoded protein is CASSPQGYEQFF.

The CDR3 loop reads CASSTIVASHPETQYF. The CDR3 coding sequence is TGTGCCAGCAGCACCATAGTGGCTAGCCATCCAGAGACCCAGTACTTC. The chain uses TRBV7-9 and TRBJ2-5, with D maybe TRBD2 (5 bases). The CDR3 consists of 16 residues. Between the trimmed V and J ends, which lost 5 bases and 4 bases, there was a span of 20 bases. Germline CDR1 reads SEHNR; CDR2 reads FQNEAQ (reference sequence).

This clone was detected only a few times. The gene calls are TRBV24-1 and TRBJ2-1; the D gene is possibly TRBD1 (6 bases). V shed 9 bases and J shed 2 bases, with 7 bases lying between them. The CDR3 has 12 residues. Germline values: CDR1 KGHDR, CDR2 SFDVKD. CDR3 DNA sequence: TGTGCCACCCGGGACACCTACAATGAGCAGTTCTTC. As protein: CATRDTYNEQFF.

The chain employs TRBV5-1 and TRBJ1-2, with TRBD1 matching 12 bases. The CDR3 is 15 amino acids. Germline V gene sequence: CDR1 SGHRS, CDR2 YFSETQ. V dropped 3 bases and J dropped 2; count of bases not matched to a gene: 2. The CDR3 here is CASSSGTGGNYGYTF. In DNA, the CDR3 is TGCGCCAGCAGCTCTGGGACAGGGGGCAACTATGGCTACACCTTC.

This clone was detected a few times. This chain joins TRBV6-2 or TRBV6-3 and TRBJ2-7; D might be TRBD1 (7 bases). Trimming removed 2 bases at V and 7 bases at J, with 18 bases between. This CDR3 has 15 amino acids. Germline lookup yields CDR1 MNHEY and CDR2 SVGEGT. For the CDR3, the DNA is TGTGCCAGCAGTTACGCGGGACAGTCCTACGGAGAGCAGTACTTC. Protein: CASSYAGQSYGEQYF.

This chain uses TRBV28 with TRBJ2-2; TRBD2 matches at 8 bases. The germline V gene encodes CDR1 MDHEN and CDR2 SYDVKM. Trimming removed 8 bases from V and 1 base from J; junction bases left unmatched: 3. The CDR3 has 14 residues. The CDR3 is CASLGLENTGELFF. The CDR3 DNA sequence: TGTGCCAGCCTGGGACTAGAGAACACCGGGGAGCTGTTTTTT.

The sample holds one count of this clone. The V call is TRBV2, the J call TRBJ1-2; D remains unclear. V was shortened by 3 bases and J by 2 bases, with 7 bases between the two germline ends. The CDR3 spans 13 residues. Germline loops: CDR1 SNHLY, CDR2 FYNNEI. In nucleotides, the CDR3 is TGTGCCAGCAGTGAGAGGCAGAACTATGGCTACACCTTC. It encodes CASSERQNYGYTF. The variable domain in full, completed from reference TRBV2 and TRBJ1-2, reads EPEVTQTPSHQVTQMGQEVILRCVPISNHLYFYWYRQILGQKVEFLVSFYNNEISEKSEIFDDQFSVERPDGSNFTLKIRSTKLEDSAMYFCASSERQNYGYTFGSGTRLTVV.

The V gene is TRBV6-6, the J gene TRBJ1-2, with 8 bases identical to TRBD1. The germline V gene encodes CDR1 MNHNY and CDR2 SVGAGI (reference sequence). The CDR3 runs to 16 residues. V lost 1 base, J lost 4 bases, and 8 bases stayed unmatched. For the CDR3, the DNA is TGTGCCAGCAGTTACTTCCTGGACAGGGCGACCTATGGCTACACCTTC. Its protein is CASSYFLDRATYGYTF.

J is TRBJ2-7 and V is TRBV4-3; unclear D gene. Deletions cut 0 bases from V and 4 bases from J, with 4 bases between. Germline assignment: CDR1 LGHNA and CDR2 YSLEER. The CDR3 loop spans 12 amino acids. The CDR3 protein is CASSQDRYEQYF. The CDR3 nucleotides are TGCGCCAGCAGCCAAGATCGTTACGAGCAGTACTTC.

The chain couples TRBV9 to TRBJ2-5; perhaps TRBD2 as D (5 bases). V lost 3 bases to trimming and J lost 2 bases, with 17 bases between them. The CDR3 is made up of 16 amino acids. Germline CDR1 reads SGDLS; CDR2 reads YYNGEE. CDR3 loop: CASSETPEEVQETQYF. CDR3 nucleotides: TGTGCCAGCAGCGAGACCCCGGAGGAGGTACAAGAGACCCAGTACTTC.

The CDR3: CASSPHGAEAFF. CDR3 DNA: TGTGCCAGCAGCCCCCACGGGGCTGAAGCTTTCTTT. V is TRBV7-9 and J is TRBJ1-1; unclear D gene. Germline CDR1 reads SEHNR; CDR2 reads FQNEAQ (reference sequence). This CDR3 spans 12 amino acids. V was cut by 5 bases and J by 6 bases, with 10 bases left in between.

This clone has just one count. CDR3 nucleotide sequence: TGTGCCAGCAGCCCTACAGCGGGAGGAGGGGAGACGCAGTATTTT. This gives the protein CASSPTAGGGETQYF. The chain joins TRBV3-1 (or the pseudogene TRBV3-2) to TRBJ2-3; 9 bases line up with TRBD2. The CDR3 has 15 residues. Germline-derived CDR1 and CDR2 are LGHDT and YNNKEL (reference sequence). Trimming cost V 4 bases and J 9 bases; bases outside gene matches: 11.

The chain recombines TRBV18 with TRBJ2-2; 8 nucleotides align to TRBD1. The CDR3 covers 16 residues. CDR1 and CDR2 from the germline V gene are KGHSH and LQKENI. After removal of 5 bases from V and 1 base from J, the junction contained 6 bases not matched to a gene. The CDR3 sequence: CASSGAGTGNTGELFF. CDR3 in DNA: TGTGCCAGCTCAGGTGCCGGGACAGGGAACACCGGGGAGCTGTTTTTT.

The chain is built from TRBV19 and TRBJ1-1; tentative D call: TRBD1 (5 bases). Germline assignment: CDR1 LNHDA and CDR2 SQIVND (reference sequence). V lost 4 bases, J lost 12 bases, and 15 bases lay in between. CDR3 length: 12 amino acids. The CDR3, as DNA: TGTGCCAGTAGTAGGGCAGGGTATGCGACTTTCTTT. It yields the protein CASSRAGYATFF.

The chain links TRBV28 to TRBJ2-1; TRBD2 agrees at 14 bases. The CDR3 totals 17 residues. The V and J ends lost 5 bases and 7 bases, in that order; junction bases with no gene match: 10. Germline loops: CDR1 MDHEN, CDR2 SYDVKM. CDR3 residues: CASSQGLAGEGRNEQFF. Here the CDR3 DNA reads TGTGCCAGCAGTCAGGGACTAGCGGGAGAGGGGCGAAATGAGCAGTTCTTC.

The V gene is TRBV9, the J gene TRBJ2-5, with 9 bases fitting TRBD1. J gave up 2 bases and V 4 bases, and 9 bases lay outside the gene matches. The CDR3 has 16 residues. In germline, CDR1 is SGDLS, CDR2 YYNGEE. CDR3 residues: CASSPNVDRGQETQYF. CDR3 bases: TGTGCCAGCAGCCCTAACGTGGACAGGGGACAAGAGACCCAGTACTTC. Combining the CDR3 with reference TRBV9 and TRBJ2-5 gives the whole variable domain DSGVTQTPKHLITATGQRVTLRCSPRSGDLSVYWYQQSLDQGLQFLIQYYNGEERAKGNILERFSAQQFPDLHSELNLSSLELGDSALYFCASSPNVDRGQETQYFGPGTRLLVL.

This rearrangement joins TRBV10-2 to TRBJ2-7; tentative D call: TRBD2 (5 bases). The CDR3 length is 14 residues. Germline V lookup: CDR1 WSHSY, CDR2 SAAADI. Trimming took 3 bases from V and 7 from J, leaving 16 bases between them. CDR3 in DNA: TGCGCCAGCAGTGATCCTGGAAGTACGGGGGAGCAGTACTTC. Amino acids: CASSDPGSTGEQYF.

V and J are TRBV27 and TRBJ1-5; no firm D call. This CDR3 contains 16 residues. Between the trimmed V and J ends, which lost 5 bases and 2 bases, there was a span of 16 bases. From germline, CDR1 is MNHEY and CDR2 SMNVEV (reference sequence). CDR3 sequence reads: CASSQTIGSGNQPQHF. The CDR3 bases are TGTGCCAGCAGTCAGACCATCGGGTCGGGCAATCAGCCCCAGCATTTT.

This clone was observed once. The rearrangement uses TRBV24-1 and TRBJ2-1, with 8 bases identical to TRBD2. This CDR3 has 15 amino acids. After removal of 4 bases from V and 8 bases from J, the junction contained 9 bases not matched to a gene. Germline assignment: CDR1 KGHDR and CDR2 SFDVKD. The CDR3 is CATSDPGRGADEQFF. CDR3 DNA sequence: TGTGCCACCAGTGACCCTGGGCGGGGGGCCGATGAGCAGTTCTTC.

The J gene is TRBJ2-1, the V gene TRBV27; 10 bases map to TRBD2. Looked up from germline, CDR1 is MNHEY and CDR2 is SMNVEV (reference sequence). The V gene end was trimmed by 2 bases and the J gene end by 7 bases; junction bases not matched to a gene: 8. CDR3 size: 16 residues. CDR3 bases: TGTGCCAGCAGTTTAAGGAGCGGGAGGGCCGGGAATGAGCAGTTCTTC. This gives the protein CASSLRSGRAGNEQFF.